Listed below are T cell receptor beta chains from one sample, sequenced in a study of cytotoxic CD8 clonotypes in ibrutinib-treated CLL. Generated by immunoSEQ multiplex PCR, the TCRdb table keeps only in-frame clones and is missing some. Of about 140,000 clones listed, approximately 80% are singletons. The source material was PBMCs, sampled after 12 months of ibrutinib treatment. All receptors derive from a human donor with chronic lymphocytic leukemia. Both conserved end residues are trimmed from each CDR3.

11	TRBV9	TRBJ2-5	ASSPPGQETQY
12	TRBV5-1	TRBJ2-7	ASSPGLAGREQY
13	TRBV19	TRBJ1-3	ASSIAGVSGNTIY
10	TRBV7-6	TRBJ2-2	ASRSNTGELF
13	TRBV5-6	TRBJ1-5	ASSFGQGAGQPQH
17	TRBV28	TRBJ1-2	ASSSSFATGQGSPYGYT
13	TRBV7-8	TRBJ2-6	ASSLGAAGANVLT
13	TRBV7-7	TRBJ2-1	ASSLRREAYNEQF
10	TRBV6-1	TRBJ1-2	ASSDRDYGYT
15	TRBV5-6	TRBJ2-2	ASSRLDQGGYTGELF
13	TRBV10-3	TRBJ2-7	AISDGVSGTYEQY
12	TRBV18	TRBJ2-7	ASSPPSSSYEQY
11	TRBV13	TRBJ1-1	ASSGDKNTEAF
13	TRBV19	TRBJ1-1	ASSPGTGSYTEAF
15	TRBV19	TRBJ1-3	ASSRVSQGASGNTIY
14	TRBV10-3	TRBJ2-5	AISEWLAGREETQY
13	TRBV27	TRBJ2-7	ATKLSSQSSYEQY
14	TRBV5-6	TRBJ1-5	ASSSAGLKGGQPQH
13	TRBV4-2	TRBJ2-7	ASSHFSDRGYEQY
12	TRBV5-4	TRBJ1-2	ASSPGQDIYGYT
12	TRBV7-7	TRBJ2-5	ASSPTGYQETQY
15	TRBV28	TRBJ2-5	ASSPGGWEGLYGTQY
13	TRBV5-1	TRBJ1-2	ASSLARTGGAPYT
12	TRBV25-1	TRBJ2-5	ASSESGREETQY
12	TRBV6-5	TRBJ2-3	ASSRGPGTDTQY
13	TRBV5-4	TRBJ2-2	ASSLEGRRTGELF
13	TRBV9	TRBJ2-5	ASSADSGGGETQY
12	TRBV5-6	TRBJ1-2	ASSLNRGFYGYT
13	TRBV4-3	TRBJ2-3	ASSQVRGLTDTQY